Below are 32 T cell receptor beta chains sequenced from a single sample in a study of PD-1 blockade in classical Hodgkin lymphoma. The patients all showed relapse after autologous stem cell transplantation, while their brentuximab vedotin exposure varied. Researchers used magnetic negative selection to pull out pure CD4+ T cells from thawed PBMCs. Profiled with immunoSEQ multiplex PCR; TCRdb holds only in-frame clones, not every one. The sample carries about 35,000 clones, approximately 90% recorded once. This specimen consisted of CD4+ T cells from blood, obtained at baseline. The source is a human donor with classical Hodgkin lymphoma.

The V gene is TRBV30, the J gene TRBJ1-3; no clear D. The germline CDR1 and CDR2 sequences are GTSNPN and SVGIG (reference sequence). V lost 0 bases and J lost 3, with 6 bases in between. The CDR3 consists of 13 residues. CDR3 nucleotide sequence: TGTGCCTGGAGTGTATTGGTTGGAAACACCATATATTTT. Translation gives CAWSVLVGNTIYF.

This clone appeared once. The chain links TRBV11-2 to TRBJ2-1, with 12 bases that match TRBD2. Germline CDR1 reads SGHAT; CDR2 reads FQNNGV. The junction had 11 bases not matched to a gene; V was cut back by 5 bases and J by 6 bases. There are 17 residues in the CDR3. The CDR3 reads CASSVQTLAGGVNEQFF. Here the CDR3 DNA reads TGTGCCAGCAGCGTCCAGACCCTAGCGGGAGGGGTCAATGAGCAGTTCTTC.

The chain couples TRBV5-5 to TRBJ2-3; TRBD1 agrees at 7 bases. The ends lost 4 bases at V and 0 bases at J; junction bases unmatched: 5. Germline CDR1 is SGHKS and CDR2 is YYEKEE (reference sequence). This CDR3 spans 15 amino acids. The CDR3 sequence is CASSPGQPSTDTQYF. The CDR3 DNA reads as TGTGCCAGCAGCCCGGGACAGCCTAGCACAGATACGCAGTATTTT.

This clone was seen a handful of times. The V gene is TRBV30, the J gene TRBJ1-5; the D gene is possibly TRBD1 (5 bases). Trimming took 5 bases from V and 0 from J, leaving 11 bases between them. The CDR3 runs to 14 residues. Per germline, CDR1 GTSNPN and CDR2 SVGIG (reference sequence). The CDR3 sequence: CAWAGLSSNQPQHF. For the CDR3, the DNA is TGTGCCTGGGCGGGACTTTCTAGCAATCAGCCCCAGCATTTT.

The chain recombines TRBV7-9 with TRBJ1-1, with D possibly being TRBD1 (6 bases). This CDR3 has 12 residues. The V gene lost 4 bases and the J gene lost 11 bases, with 14 bases spanning the gap. Germline assignment: CDR1 SEHNR and CDR2 FQNEAQ (reference sequence). The CDR3 sequence: CASSWTEVVAFF. The CDR3 DNA follows: TGTGCCAGCAGCTGGACAGAAGTGGTCGCTTTCTTT. Full variable domain (remainder filled in from reference TRBV7-9 and TRBJ1-1): DTGVSQNPRHKITKRGQNVTFRCDPISEHNRLYWYRQTLGQGPEFLTYFQNEAQLEKSRLLSDRFSAERPKGSFSTLEIQRTEQGDSAMYLCASSWTEVVAFFGQGTRLTVV.

The chain has TRBV18 and TRBJ2-1; TRBD2 matches 8 bases. Trimming cost V 4 bases and J 2 bases; bases outside gene matches: 10. The CDR3 is 17 amino acids. CDR1 and CDR2 (germline): KGHSH, LQKENI. In DNA form, the CDR3 reads TGTGCCAGCTCACGGAACCGTGGCGGGAGGCCCTACAATGAGCAGTTCTTC. Its translation is CASSRNRGGRPYNEQFF. The variable domain in full, with the rest retrieved from reference TRBV18 and TRBJ2-1, is NAGVMQNPRHLVRRRGQEARLRCSPMKGHSHVYWYRQLPEEGLKFMVYLQKENIIDESGMPKERFSAEFPKEGPSILRIQQVVRGDSAAYFCASSRNRGGRPYNEQFFGPGTRLTVL.

The V and J genes are TRBV6-1 and TRBJ2-7, with TRBD1 matching 9 bases. The CDR3 loop spans 18 amino acids. Germline-derived CDR1 and CDR2 are MNHNS and SASEGT. With V trimmed by 1 base and J by 6 bases, 16 bases remained unmatched. The CDR3 loop reads CASSEVPQGAAVVREQYF. The DNA for the CDR3 is TGTGCCAGCAGTGAAGTCCCACAGGGGGCTGCAGTGGTACGCGAGCAGTACTTC.

V gene TRBV19 combines with J gene TRBJ2-7; 7 bases match TRBD1. The CDR3 extends over 14 amino acids. CDR1 and CDR2 from the germline V gene are LNHDA and SQIVND (reference sequence). With 4 bases clipped from V and 1 base from J, the junction kept 4 bases outside the gene matches. For the CDR3, the DNA is TGTGCCAGTAGTACAACAGGGGAATCCTACGAGCAGTACTTC. Its protein is CASSTTGESYEQYF.

The J gene is TRBJ2-1, the V gene TRBV5-6; the match to TRBD2 covers 13 bases. CDR1 is SGHDT and CDR2 is YYEEEE in the germline V gene. Trimming took 5 bases from V and 8 from J; bases not matched to a gene: 13. CDR3 size: 17 residues. The CDR3 coding sequence is TGTGCCAGCAGGTTCTTTTTAGGACTAGCGGGAGTATATGAGCAGTTCTTC. As protein: CASRFFLGLAGVYEQFF.

V is TRBV20-1 and J is TRBJ1-1, with a possible D match to TRBD1 (5 bases). The germline gives CDR1 DFQATT, CDR2 SNEGSKA (reference sequence). V dropped 6 bases and J dropped 7 bases, with 12 bases sitting between them. There are 11 residues in the CDR3. The CDR3 loop is CSAGTSSEAFF. CDR3 DNA sequence: TGCAGTGCCGGGACGAGTAGTGAAGCTTTCTTT.

The CDR3 loop reads CASSVSGWDRGSRSGANVLTF. The DNA for the CDR3 is TGTGCCAGCAGCGTATCCGGATGGGACAGGGGATCCCGCTCTGGGGCCAACGTCCTGACTTTC. The chain uses TRBV9 and TRBJ2-6; 10 bases map to TRBD1. The CDR3 spans 21 residues. V shed 1 base and J 0 bases; nucleotides not matched to a gene: 13. CDR1 is SGDLS and CDR2 is YYNGEE in the germline V gene.

The chain has TRBV30 and TRBJ2-7; 11 bases fit TRBD1. Germline loops: CDR1 GTSNPN, CDR2 SVGIG (reference sequence). The CDR3 sequence is 15 residues long. The V segment lost 3 bases and the J segment 3 bases; nucleotides outside the gene matches: 7. CDR3 coding DNA: TGTGCCTGGAGCGAACCGGGACAGGGGGTCTACGAGCAGTACTTC. Amino acid sequence: CAWSEPGQGVYEQYF. Supplemented by reference TRBV30 and TRBJ2-7, the full variable domain reads SQTIHQWPATLVQPVGSPLSLECTVEGTSNPNLYWYRQAAGRGLQLLFYSVGIGQISSEVPQNLSASRPQDRQFILSSKKLLLSDSGFYLCAWSEPGQGVYEQYFGPGTRLTVT.

As regards this clone: At one end the junction does not follow the germline gene, possibly because of a read error. This sequence joins TRBV14 and TRBJ1-2; the D gene is possibly TRBD1 (6 bases). Germline CDR1 reads SGHDN; CDR2 reads FVKESK. This CDR3 has 14 residues. The CDR3 nucleotides are TGTGCCGGCAGCCAAGTCCGAGGGGGAAATGGCTACACCTTC. This gives the protein CAGSQVRGGNGYTF.

V is TRBV6-1 and J is TRBJ2-7; 7 bases line up with TRBD1. The CDR3 sequence is 14 residues long. Germline CDR1 is MNHNS and CDR2 is SASEGT. Trimming removed 4 bases from V and 2 bases from J; junction bases left unmatched: 5. In nucleotides, the CDR3 is TGTGCCAGCAGTGGAGACAGGGTCCCCTACGAGCAGTACTTC. It is translated as CASSGDRVPYEQYF.

This chain links TRBV4-2 with TRBJ2-5, with TRBD2 identical over 8 bases. Germline values: CDR1 LGHNA, CDR2 YNFKEQ. J was trimmed by 4 bases and V by 1 base; bases with no gene match: 5. The CDR3 extends over 15 amino acids. CDR3: CASSQVSAGAETQYF. The CDR3 DNA follows: TGTGCCAGCAGCCAAGTTTCAGCGGGAGCAGAGACCCAGTACTTC.

This clone was recorded once. This chain uses TRBV11-2 with TRBJ1-2, with D possibly being TRBD1 (6 bases). Deletions cut 3 bases from V and 8 bases from J, with 13 bases between. The CDR3 contains 13 residues. Germline CDR1 and CDR2: SGHAT and FQNNGV. DNA of the CDR3: TGTGCCAGCAGCTTGGACGCGGGACACGGCTACACCTTC. Protein sequence: CASSLDAGHGYTF.

In this sample, this clone turned up once. This chain uses TRBV7-6 with TRBJ2-7; TRBD2 is a possible D gene (5 bases). The V end lost 5 bases, the J end lost 2 bases, and 13 bases lay between the germline ends. This CDR3 spans 14 amino acids. Per the germline V gene, CDR1 is SGHVS and CDR2 is FNYEAQ. The CDR3 nucleotides are TGTGCCAGCAGCCGTCGCGGGCGGGCCTACGAGCAGTACTTC. It specifies CASSRRGRAYEQYF.

The CDR3 reads CAWSVNRGEKLFF. DNA of the CDR3: TGTGCCTGGAGTGTAAACAGAGGCGAAAAACTGTTTTTT. This chain joins TRBV30 and TRBJ1-4; no clear D. The V gene's germline CDR1 is GTSNPN and CDR2 SVGIG (reference sequence). The CDR3 spans 13 residues. The V and J ends lost 0 bases and 8 bases respectively, with 10 bases between them.

The chain joins TRBV28 to TRBJ2-1, with 12 bases lining up with TRBD2. The length of the CDR3 is 16 residues. Trimming at V came to 3 bases and at J to 12 bases, leaving 12 bases not matched to a gene. Germline CDR1 reads MDHEN; CDR2 reads SYDVKM. The CDR3 nucleotides read TGTGCCAGCAGTTTGAGGGCTAGCGGGAGGGCCTCCGGGCAGTTCTTC. Amino acid sequence: CASSLRASGRASGQFF.

This chain uses TRBV6-4 with TRBJ2-3; 7 bases line up with TRBD2. This CDR3 spans 15 amino acids. V gave up 10 bases and J gave up 1 base; unmatched junction bases: 11. Germline CDR1 MRHNA, CDR2 SNTAGT. CDR3 sequence: CAICVPGGCTDTQYF. The CDR3 coding sequence is TGTGCCATCTGCGTTCCCGGGGGGTGCACAGATACGCAGTATTTT.

The chain combines TRBV21-1 with TRBJ2-5; TRBD1 is the table's D call and was not checked against the DNA. TRBV21-1 is listed as a pseudogene. The CDR3 contains 14 residues. This chain's CDR3 is CASSTWDSQETQYF. CDR3 nucleotides: TGTGCCAGCAGCACCTGGGACAGCCAAGAGACCCAGTACTTC.

The gene calls are TRBV2 and TRBJ1-2; TRBD1 is a possible D gene (6 bases). CDR3 size: 15 residues. V was cut by 3 bases and J by 7 bases, with 18 bases left in between. The germline CDR1 and CDR2 sequences are SNHLY and FYNNEI. As DNA, the CDR3 is TGTGCCAGCAGTGAGGAGGGGGATTTAGGAGGTGGCTACACCTTC. Encoded protein: CASSEEGDLGGGYTF.

The chain carries TRBV6-6 and TRBJ2-4; no reliable D call. CDR1 and CDR2 (germline): MNHNY, SVGAGI (reference sequence). This CDR3 comprises 14 residues. Deletions cut 4 bases from V and 13 bases from J, with 20 bases between. In DNA form, the CDR3 reads TGTGCCAGCAGTTCCCCGCCTCCACAGTTTCCCCAGTACTTC. It specifies CASSSPPPQFPQYF.

V usage is TRBV7-7 and J usage is TRBJ2-7; 9 bases are a match to TRBD2. CDR1 and CDR2 (germline): SSHAT, FNYEAQ (reference sequence). The ends lost 2 bases at V and 2 bases at J; junction bases unmatched: 4. The CDR3 runs to 15 residues. The CDR3 DNA is TGTGCCAGCAGCTTACTAGCGGGAACACCCTACGAGCAGTACTTC. The encoded protein is CASSLLAGTPYEQYF.

The chain couples TRBV7-9 to TRBJ2-1, with a possible D match to TRBD2 (6 bases). The V and J ends lost 3 bases and 4 bases respectively, with 10 bases between them. Germline V gives CDR1 SEHNR, CDR2 FQNEAQ (reference sequence). This CDR3 is built from 14 residues. CDR3 in DNA: TGTGCCAGCAGCTTCGGTAGCGGTTACAATGAGCAGTTCTTC. As protein: CASSFGSGYNEQFF.

The chain links TRBV6-5 to TRBJ1-4; no reliable D call. V was clipped by 2 bases and J by 5 bases, with 9 bases between them. CDR3 length: 14 amino acids. CDR1 and CDR2 from the germline V gene are MNHEY and SVGAGI. The CDR3 sequence: CASSYGQLNEKLFF. CDR3 coding DNA: TGTGCCAGCAGTTACGGGCAGCTGAATGAAAAACTGTTTTTT.

This chain connects TRBV7-2 to TRBJ1-2; D gene uncertain. The CDR3 loop spans 14 amino acids. V was shortened by 7 bases and J by 7 bases, with 19 bases between the two germline ends. Germline lookup yields CDR1 SGHTA and CDR2 FQGNSA. CDR3: CASTDRAVKGGYTF. Here the CDR3 DNA reads TGTGCCAGCACCGATCGGGCAGTGAAGGGTGGCTACACCTTC. The full variable domain, completed using reference TRBV7-2 and TRBJ1-2, is GAGVSQSPSNKVTEKGKDVELRCDPISGHTALYWYRQSLGQGLEFLIYFQGNSAPDKSGLPSDRFSAERTGGSVSTLTIQRTQQEDSAVYLCASTDRAVKGGYTFGSGTRLTVV.

The sample holds one count of this clone. The J gene is TRBJ1-4, the V gene TRBV5-1; 8 nucleotides line up with TRBD1. Germline assignment: CDR1 SGHRS and CDR2 YFSETQ. The CDR3 consists of 14 residues. V shed 3 bases and J 6 bases; nucleotides not matched to a gene: 4. The CDR3 coding sequence is TGCGCCAGCAGCTGGACAGGGCCGCATGAAAAACTGTTTTTT. This translates into CASSWTGPHEKLFF.

This chain joins TRBV5-1 and TRBJ2-3, with D perhaps TRBD1 or TRBD2 (5 bases each). CDR1 is SGHRS and CDR2 is YFSETQ in the germline V gene. Trimming pared 2 bases from V and 0 bases from J, leaving 7 bases between. The CDR3 totals 14 residues. The CDR3 reads CASSFGASTDTQYF. CDR3 DNA sequence: TGCGCCAGCAGCTTCGGGGCTAGCACAGATACGCAGTATTTT.

This chain connects TRBV27 to TRBJ2-1, with 8 bases fitting TRBD2. Germline V gene sequence: CDR1 MNHEY, CDR2 SMNVEV (reference sequence). This CDR3 has 17 amino acids. V lost 4 bases and J lost 3; bases outside the gene matches: 11. As DNA, the CDR3 is TGTGCCAGCAGTTCACTTCTACTAGCGGCCAACTACAATGAGCAGTTCTTC. This translates into CASSSLLLAANYNEQFF.

V is TRBV19 and J is TRBJ2-5; D may be TRBD1 (6 bases). Between the trimmed V and J ends, which lost 5 bases and 5 bases, there was a span of 18 bases. The CDR3 spans 15 residues. Germline lookup yields CDR1 LNHDA and CDR2 SQIVND (reference sequence). The CDR3 nucleotides are TGTGCCAGTAGTCCCTGGCTGGGTAGGGGGGAGACCCAGTACTTC. This gives the protein CASSPWLGRGETQYF.

This clone was seen a single time. The chain recombines TRBV7-3 with TRBJ2-5; D is ambiguous. The CDR3 has 13 residues. CDR1 and CDR2 (germline): SGHTA, FQGTGA. Trimming stripped 2 bases from V and 1 base from J, with 5 bases between. DNA of the CDR3: TGTGCCAGCAGCTTATCGGTCCAAGAGACCCAGTACTTC. It yields the protein CASSLSVQETQYF.